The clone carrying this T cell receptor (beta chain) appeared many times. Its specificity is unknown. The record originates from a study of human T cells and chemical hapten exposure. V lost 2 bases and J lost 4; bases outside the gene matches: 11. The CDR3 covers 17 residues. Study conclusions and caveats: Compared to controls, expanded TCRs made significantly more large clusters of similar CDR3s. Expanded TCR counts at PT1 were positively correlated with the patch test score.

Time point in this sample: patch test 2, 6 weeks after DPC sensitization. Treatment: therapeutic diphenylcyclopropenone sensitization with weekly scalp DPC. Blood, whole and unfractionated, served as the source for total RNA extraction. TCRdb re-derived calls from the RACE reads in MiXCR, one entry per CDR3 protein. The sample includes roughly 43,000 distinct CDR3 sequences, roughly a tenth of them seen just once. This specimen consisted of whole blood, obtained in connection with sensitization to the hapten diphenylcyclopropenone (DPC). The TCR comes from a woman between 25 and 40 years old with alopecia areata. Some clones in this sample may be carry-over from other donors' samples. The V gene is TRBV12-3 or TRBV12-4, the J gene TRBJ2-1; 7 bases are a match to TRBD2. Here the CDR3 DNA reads TGTGCCAGCAGTTTACGATCGGCGGGGGAGGGGTACAATGAGCAGTTCTTC. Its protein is CASSLRSAGEGYNEQFF.